The 12 T cell receptor beta chains below were found in one sample sequenced in a study of T cell repertoires in cytomegalovirus infection. From the reads, TCRdb called clonotypes with MiXCR, one entry per CDR3 protein. The table shows 250,000 or so distinct CDR3 sequences, with 15% to 20% occurring only once. The sequencing sample was made of CD8+ T cells from PBMCs. These receptors were taken from a human donor in good health (CMV status not recorded). Some clones in this sample may be carry-over from other donors' samples.

A few counts support this clonotype. The gene calls are TRBV28 and TRBJ2-4, with D possibly being TRBD1 or TRBD2 (5 bases each). The V gene lost 0 bases and the J gene lost 0 bases, with 9 bases spanning the gap. This CDR3 is built from 16 residues. Per the germline V gene, CDR1 is MDHEN and CDR2 is SYDVKM. The CDR3 DNA reads TGTGCCAGCAGTTTATGGGGGGATATAGCCAAAAACATTCAGTACTTC. Protein product: CASSLWGDIAKNIQYF. Full variable domain (outside the CDR3, taken from reference TRBV28 and TRBJ2-4): DVKVTQSSRYLVKRTGEKVFLECVQDMDHENMFWYRQDPGLGLRLIYFSYDVKMKEKGDIPEGYSVSREKKERFSLILESASTNQTSMYLCASSLWGDIAKNIQYFGAGTRLSVL.

This clonotype has just a few counts. This sequence joins TRBV19 and TRBJ1-1, with D hard to call. The V and J ends lost 7 bases and 2 bases respectively, with 5 bases between them. The CDR3 runs to 11 residues. Germline lookup yields CDR1 LNHDA and CDR2 SQIVND (reference sequence). CDR3 sequence reads: CASNHNTEAFF. The DNA of the CDR3 is TGTGCCAGTAATCACAACACTGAAGCTTTCTTT. Together with reference TRBV19 and TRBJ1-1, the CDR3 gives the full variable domain: DGGITQSPKYLFRKEGQNVTLSCEQNLNHDAMYWYRQDPGQGLRLIYYSQIVNDFQKGDIAEGYSVSREKKESFPLTVTSAQKNPTAFYLCASNHNTEAFFGQGTRLTVV.

As concerns this clonotype: A much larger clonotype is one base distant, so this may be a read error. The chain is built from TRBV7-2 and TRBJ2-7, with D possibly matching TRBD1 (6 bases). Germline assignment: CDR1 SGHTA and CDR2 FQGNSA. Trimming removed 1 base at V and 2 bases at J, with 12 bases between. The CDR3 contains 15 residues. DNA for the CDR3: TGTGCCAGCAGCTTAGTCCGGGACAAAACCTACGAGCAGTACTTC. Amino acid sequence: CASSLVRDKTYEQYF.

In this sample, this clonotype turned up a few times. V usage is TRBV4-3 and J usage is TRBJ1-1; TRBD1 is a possible D gene (5 bases). CDR1 LGHNA and CDR2 YSLEER come from the germline V gene. This CDR3 is built from 15 residues. Trimming took 1 base from V and 5 from J, leaving 14 bases between them. The DNA for the CDR3 is TGCGCCAGCAGCCAAGCCCCCGGGGGATGGACTGAAGCTTTCTTT. It encodes CASSQAPGGWTEAFF.

The chain employs TRBV6-5 and TRBJ2-3; no clear D. The V gene's germline CDR1 is MNHEY and CDR2 SVGAGI. The CDR3 loop spans 17 amino acids. V lost 2 bases to trimming and J lost 0 bases, with 15 bases between them. Here the CDR3 DNA reads TGTGCCAGCAGTTACACCTCGGGCGGTGCTAGCACAGATACGCAGTATTTT. It specifies CASSYTSGGASTDTQYF.

Remarks on this clonotype: This may be a read error: a much more frequent sequence differs by one nucleotide. CDR3 loop: CSSSYSRGGYTF. DNA for the CDR3: TGTTCCAGCAGTTACTCGAGGGGGGGCTACACCTTC. This sequence joins TRBV6-6 and TRBJ1-2; D is perhaps TRBD1 (6 bases). Looked up from germline, CDR1 is MNHNY and CDR2 is SVGAGI (reference sequence). This CDR3 spans 12 amino acids.

This clonotype was recorded a few times. This chain joins TRBV6-6 and TRBJ2-7; D is unresolved. CDR1 is MNHNY and CDR2 is SVGAGI in the germline V gene (reference sequence). The CDR3 runs to 11 residues. V was pared by 6 bases and J by 2 bases, with 5 bases between. The CDR3 nucleotides are TGTGCCAGCAGGAGTACCTACGAGCAGTACTTC. Amino acids: CASRSTYEQYF.

The chain links TRBV6-6 to TRBJ2-3, with a weak D call TRBD2 (6 bases). The CDR3 contains 14 residues. CDR1 is MNHNY, CDR2 SVGAGI, per germline (reference sequence). With 11 bases removed from V and 2 bases from J, the gap between germline ends came to 17 bases. The CDR3 sequence is CAGGLGPSTDTQYF. The CDR3 bases are TGTGCCGGGGGACTCGGTCCTTCCACAGATACGCAGTATTTT.

This clonotype was counted between two and nine times. The genes are TRBV6-5 and TRBJ1-6, with 7 bases fitting TRBD1. Germline CDR1 and CDR2: MNHEY and SVGAGI. V shed 5 bases and J 13 bases; nucleotides not matched to a gene: 17. The CDR3 length is 16 residues. The CDR3 coding sequence is TGTGCCAGCAGTCCCCTAGGGACAGATTATTGGCACCCCCTCCACTTT. This codes for CASSPLGTDYWHPLHF.

Only a few counts were recorded for this clonotype. Here the CDR3 reads CASSSDRSASYEQYF. CDR3 coding DNA: TGTGCCAGCAGCTCTGACAGGAGTGCCTCCTACGAGCAGTACTTC. J is TRBJ2-7 and V is TRBV7-9; possibly TRBD1 for D (6 bases). Trimming stripped 4 bases from V and 0 bases from J, with 13 bases between. The CDR3 is 15 amino acids. Germline CDR1 reads SEHNR; CDR2 reads FQNEAQ (reference sequence).

This sequence joins TRBV5-5 and TRBJ2-1; no reliable D call. The length of the CDR3 is 15 residues. Trimming took off 4 bases at V and 1 base at J, with 12 bases between the two ends. The V gene's germline CDR1 is SGHKS and CDR2 YYEKEE (reference sequence). CDR3 DNA sequence: TGTGCCAGCAGCGGCATCGGGTCTTCCTACAATGAGCAGTTCTTC. This sequence encodes CASSGIGSSYNEQFF. Combining the CDR3 with reference TRBV5-5 and TRBJ2-1 gives the whole variable domain DAGVTQSPTHLIKTRGQQVTLRCSPISGHKSVSWYQQVLGQGPQFIFQYYEKEERGRGNFPDRFSARQFPNYSSELNVNALLLGDSALYLCASSGIGSSYNEQFFGPGTRLTVL.

In its sample, this clonotype was seen a few times. This chain uses TRBV5-5 with TRBJ1-1, with D perhaps matching TRBD1 (5 bases). Germline CDR1 is SGHKS and CDR2 is YYEKEE (reference sequence). The CDR3 length is 14 residues. V was cut by 1 base and J by 6 bases, with 13 bases left in between. CDR3 coding DNA: TGTGCCAGCAGCTTGTTCTCAGGGTTCGCTGAAGCTTTCTTT. Its translation: CASSLFSGFAEAFF.